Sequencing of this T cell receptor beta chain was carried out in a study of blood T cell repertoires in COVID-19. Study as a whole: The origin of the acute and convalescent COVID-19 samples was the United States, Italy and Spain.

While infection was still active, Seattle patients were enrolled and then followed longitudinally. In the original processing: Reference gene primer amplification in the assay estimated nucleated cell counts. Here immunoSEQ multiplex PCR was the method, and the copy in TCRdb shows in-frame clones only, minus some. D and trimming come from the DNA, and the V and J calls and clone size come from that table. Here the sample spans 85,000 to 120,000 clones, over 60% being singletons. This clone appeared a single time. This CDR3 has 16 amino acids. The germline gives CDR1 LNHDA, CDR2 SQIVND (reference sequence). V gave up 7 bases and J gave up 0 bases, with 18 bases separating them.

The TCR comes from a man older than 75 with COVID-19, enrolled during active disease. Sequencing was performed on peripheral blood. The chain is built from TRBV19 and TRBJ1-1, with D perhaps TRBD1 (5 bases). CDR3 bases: TGTGCCAGTACCTCCCTGGGGCAGGTCATGAACACTGAAGCTTTCTTT. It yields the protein CASTSLGQVMNTEAFF.